This T cell receptor beta chain was obtained from a study of cytomegalovirus exposure and HLA in healthy donors. Use of 60 Vbeta and 13 Jbeta primers characterized the PCR. Repertoires were generated with immunoSEQ multiplex PCR, while TCRdb's copy carries only in-frame clones and drops some. The sample carries approximately 73,000 clones, roughly four fifths recorded once. The germline gives CDR1 MGHDK, CDR2 SYGVNS. The CDR3 is 18 amino acids. With 3 bases removed from V and 2 bases from J, the gap between germline ends came to 17 bases. The donors, nominally healthy at sampling, likely had unrecorded immune exposures. Whole-study findings and limits: Highly shared variants forming one cluster were likely a sequencing artifact. Reportedly, diagnosis of cytomegalovirus status by the classifier showed high specificity and sensitivity.

About this clone itself: Its target is not known.

The TCR was taken from a man in his 70s in good health and CMV-seronegative. The chain employs TRBV25-1 and TRBJ2-6; a possible D gene is TRBD2 (6 bases). Sequencing was done on a sample of PBMCs. CDR3 DNA sequence: TGTGCCAGCAGTGACCGGAGTCGGGGGTGGCCTGGGGCCAACGTCCTGACTTTC. Protein sequence: CASSDRSRGWPGANVLTF.